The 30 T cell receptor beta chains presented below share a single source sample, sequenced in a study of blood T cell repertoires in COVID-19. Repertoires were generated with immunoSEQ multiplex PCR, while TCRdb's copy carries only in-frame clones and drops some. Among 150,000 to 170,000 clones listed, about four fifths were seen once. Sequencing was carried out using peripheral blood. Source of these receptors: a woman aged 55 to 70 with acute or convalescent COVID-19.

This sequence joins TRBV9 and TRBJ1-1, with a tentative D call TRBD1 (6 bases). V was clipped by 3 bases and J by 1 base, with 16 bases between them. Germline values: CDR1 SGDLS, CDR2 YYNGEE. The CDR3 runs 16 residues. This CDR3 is CASSARVGTSNTEAFF. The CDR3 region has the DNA TGTGCCAGCAGCGCCCGCGTTGGGACATCGAACACTGAAGCTTTCTTT.

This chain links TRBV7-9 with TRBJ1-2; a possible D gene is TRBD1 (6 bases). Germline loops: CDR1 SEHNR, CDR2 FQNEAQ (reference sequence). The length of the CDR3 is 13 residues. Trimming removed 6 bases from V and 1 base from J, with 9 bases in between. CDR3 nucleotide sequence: TGTGCCAGCAGTTCAGGGGATAACTATGGCTACACCTTC. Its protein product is CASSSGDNYGYTF.

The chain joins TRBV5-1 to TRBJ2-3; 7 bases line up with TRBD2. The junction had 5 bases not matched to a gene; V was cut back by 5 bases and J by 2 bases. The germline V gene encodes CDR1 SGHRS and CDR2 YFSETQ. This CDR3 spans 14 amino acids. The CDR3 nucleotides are TGCGCCAGCAGGGCGGGGGTGTTCACAGATACGCAGTATTTT. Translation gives CASRAGVFTDTQYF. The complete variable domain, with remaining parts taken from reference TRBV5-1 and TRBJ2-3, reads KAGVTQTPRYLIKTRGQQVTLSCSPISGHRSVSWYQQTPGQGLQFLFEYFSETQRNKGNFPGRFSGRQFSNSRSEMNVSTLELGDSALYLCASRAGVFTDTQYFGPGTRLTVL.

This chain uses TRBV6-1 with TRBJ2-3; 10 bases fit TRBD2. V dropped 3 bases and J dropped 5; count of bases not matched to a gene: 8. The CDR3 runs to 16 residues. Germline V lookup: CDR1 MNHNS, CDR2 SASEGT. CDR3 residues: CASSETAGGPGDTQYF. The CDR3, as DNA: TGTGCCAGCAGTGAGACAGCGGGGGGGCCAGGAGATACGCAGTATTTT.

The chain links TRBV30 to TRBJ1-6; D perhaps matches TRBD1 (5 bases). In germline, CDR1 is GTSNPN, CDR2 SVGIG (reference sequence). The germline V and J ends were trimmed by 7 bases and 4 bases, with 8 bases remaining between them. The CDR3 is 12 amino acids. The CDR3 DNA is TGTGCCTCAAGACAGTATAATTCACCCCTCCACTTT. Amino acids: CASRQYNSPLHF.

CDR3 amino acids: CASSPEMLGGSTEAFF. CDR3 DNA: TGCGCCAGCAGCCCGGAGATGCTGGGGGGTAGCACTGAAGCTTTCTTT. The genes are TRBV5-1 and TRBJ1-1; tentatively, D is TRBD1 (5 bases). V was pared by 4 bases and J by 4 bases, with 20 bases between. The CDR3 sequence is 16 residues long. Germline lookup yields CDR1 SGHRS and CDR2 YFSETQ.

The CDR3 DNA reads as TGTGCCAGCAGCATAAACGGGAATGAGCAGTTCTTC. Amino acid sequence: CASSINGNEQFF. The chain combines TRBV3-1 (or the pseudogene TRBV3-2) with TRBJ2-1; D is unresolved. This CDR3 is 12 amino acids long. Germline CDR1 reads LGHDT; CDR2 reads YNNKEL (reference sequence). V lost 5 bases and J 7 bases, leaving 9 bases between the germline ends.

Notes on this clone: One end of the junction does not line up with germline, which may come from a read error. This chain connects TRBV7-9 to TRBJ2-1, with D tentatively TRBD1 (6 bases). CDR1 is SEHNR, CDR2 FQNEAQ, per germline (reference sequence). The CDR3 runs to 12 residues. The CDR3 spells CASSAQGLEEFF. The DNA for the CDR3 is TGTGCCAGCAGCGCGCAGGGGCTTGAGGAGTTCTTC. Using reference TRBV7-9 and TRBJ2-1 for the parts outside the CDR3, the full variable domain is DTGVSQNPRHKITKRGQNVTFRCDPISEHNRLYWYRQTLGQGPEFLTYFQNEAQLEKSRLLSDRFSAERPKGSFSTLEIQRTEQGDSAMYLCASSAQGLEEFFGPGTRLTVL.

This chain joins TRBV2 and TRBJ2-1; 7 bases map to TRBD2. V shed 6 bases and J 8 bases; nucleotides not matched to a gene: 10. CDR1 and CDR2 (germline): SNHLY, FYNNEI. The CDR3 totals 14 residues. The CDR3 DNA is TGTGCCAGCAGCTGGACTAGGCGGGGCGATGAGCAGTTCTTC. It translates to CASSWTRRGDEQFF.

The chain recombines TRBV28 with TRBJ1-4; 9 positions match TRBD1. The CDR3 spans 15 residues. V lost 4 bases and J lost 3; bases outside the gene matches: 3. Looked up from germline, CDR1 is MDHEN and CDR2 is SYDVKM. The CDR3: CASSSWTGANEKLFF. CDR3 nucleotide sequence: TGTGCCAGCAGTTCCTGGACAGGGGCTAATGAAAAACTGTTTTTT.

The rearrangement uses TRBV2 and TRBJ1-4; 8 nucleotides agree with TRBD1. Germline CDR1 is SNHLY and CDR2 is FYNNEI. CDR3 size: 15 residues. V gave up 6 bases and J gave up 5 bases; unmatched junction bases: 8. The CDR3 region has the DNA TGTGCCAGCAGAGCCGACAGGGGTCCCAATGAAAAACTGTTTTTT. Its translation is CASRADRGPNEKLFF.

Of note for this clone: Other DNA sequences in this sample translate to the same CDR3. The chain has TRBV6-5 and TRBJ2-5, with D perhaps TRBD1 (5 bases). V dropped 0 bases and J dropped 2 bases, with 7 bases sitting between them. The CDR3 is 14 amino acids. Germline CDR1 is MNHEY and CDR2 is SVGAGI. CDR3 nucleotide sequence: TGTGCCAGCAGTTACTCGCCAGGGCAAGAGACCCAGTACTTC. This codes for CASSYSPGQETQYF.

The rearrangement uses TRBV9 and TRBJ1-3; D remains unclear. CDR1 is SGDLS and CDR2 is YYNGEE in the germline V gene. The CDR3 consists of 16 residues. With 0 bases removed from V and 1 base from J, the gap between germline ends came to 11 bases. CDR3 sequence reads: CASSVDGRPSGNTIYF. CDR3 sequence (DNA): TGTGCCAGCAGCGTAGACGGGAGACCTTCTGGAAACACCATATATTTT.

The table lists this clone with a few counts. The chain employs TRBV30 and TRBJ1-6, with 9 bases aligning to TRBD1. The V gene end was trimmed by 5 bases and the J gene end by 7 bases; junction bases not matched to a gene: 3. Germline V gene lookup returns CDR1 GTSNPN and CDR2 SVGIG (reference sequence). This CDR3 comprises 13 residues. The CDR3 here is CAWETGGNSPLHF. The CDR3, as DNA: TGTGCCTGGGAGACAGGGGGAAATTCACCCCTCCACTTT.

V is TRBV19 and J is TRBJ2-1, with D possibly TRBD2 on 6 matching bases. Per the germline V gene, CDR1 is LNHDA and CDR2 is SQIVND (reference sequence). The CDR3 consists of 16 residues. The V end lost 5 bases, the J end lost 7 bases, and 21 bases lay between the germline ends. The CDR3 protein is CASSPRGLARINEQFF. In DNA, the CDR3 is TGTGCCAGTAGTCCCCGAGGGCTAGCGAGAATAAATGAGCAGTTCTTC.

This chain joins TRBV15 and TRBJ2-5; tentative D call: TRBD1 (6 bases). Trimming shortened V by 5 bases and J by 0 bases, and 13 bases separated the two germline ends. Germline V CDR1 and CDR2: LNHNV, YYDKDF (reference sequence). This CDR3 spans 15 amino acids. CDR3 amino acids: CATSGSRDNQETQYF. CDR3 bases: TGTGCCACCAGCGGGTCCCGGGACAACCAAGAGACCCAGTACTTC.

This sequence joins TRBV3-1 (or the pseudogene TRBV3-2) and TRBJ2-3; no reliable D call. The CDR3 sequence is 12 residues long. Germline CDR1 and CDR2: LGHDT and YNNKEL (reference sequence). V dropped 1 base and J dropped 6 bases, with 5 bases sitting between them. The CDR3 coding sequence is TGTGCCAGCAGCCAAGGGGCTGATACGCAGTATTTT. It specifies CASSQGADTQYF.

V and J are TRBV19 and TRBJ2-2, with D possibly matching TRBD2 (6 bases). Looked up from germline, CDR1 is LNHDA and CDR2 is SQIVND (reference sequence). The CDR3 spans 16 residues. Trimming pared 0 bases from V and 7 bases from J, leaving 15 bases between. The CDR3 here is CASSIDHETRGGELFF. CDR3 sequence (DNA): TGTGCCAGTAGTATAGATCATGAGACTAGAGGCGGGGAGCTGTTTTTT.

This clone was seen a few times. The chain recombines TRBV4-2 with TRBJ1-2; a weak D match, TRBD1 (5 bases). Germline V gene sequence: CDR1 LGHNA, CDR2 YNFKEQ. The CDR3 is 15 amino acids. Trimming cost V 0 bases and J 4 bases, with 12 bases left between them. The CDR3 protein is CASSQEIDSFYGYTF. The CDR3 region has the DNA TGTGCCAGCAGCCAAGAGATCGACAGCTTCTATGGCTACACCTTC.

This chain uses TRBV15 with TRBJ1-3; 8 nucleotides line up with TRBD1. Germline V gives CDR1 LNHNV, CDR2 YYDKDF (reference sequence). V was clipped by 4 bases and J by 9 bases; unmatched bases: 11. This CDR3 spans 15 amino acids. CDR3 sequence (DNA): TGTGCCACCAGCAAGGGACAGGTCCTCGGGGGCACCATATATTTT. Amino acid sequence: CATSKGQVLGGTIYF.

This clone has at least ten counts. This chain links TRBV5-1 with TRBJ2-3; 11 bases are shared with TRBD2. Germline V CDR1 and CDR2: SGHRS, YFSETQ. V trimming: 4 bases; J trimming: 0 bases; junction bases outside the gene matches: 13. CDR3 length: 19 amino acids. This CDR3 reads CASSQAGTSGVTSTDTQYF. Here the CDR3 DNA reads TGCGCCAGCAGCCAAGCCGGGACTAGCGGAGTTACTAGCACAGATACGCAGTATTTT.

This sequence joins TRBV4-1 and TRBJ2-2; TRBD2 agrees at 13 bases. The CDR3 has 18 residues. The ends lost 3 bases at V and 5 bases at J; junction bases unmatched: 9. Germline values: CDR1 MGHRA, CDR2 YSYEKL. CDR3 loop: CASSHFPGTSGTTGELFF. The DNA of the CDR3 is TGCGCCAGCAGCCATTTCCCAGGGACTAGCGGGACAACCGGGGAGCTGTTTTTT.

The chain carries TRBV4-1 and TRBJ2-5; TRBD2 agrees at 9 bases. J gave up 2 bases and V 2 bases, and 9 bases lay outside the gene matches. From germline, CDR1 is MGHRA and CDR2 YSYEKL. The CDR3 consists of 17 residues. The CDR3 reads CASSQWGLAGLQETQYF. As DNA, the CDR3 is TGCGCCAGCAGCCAATGGGGACTAGCTGGATTACAAGAGACCCAGTACTTC.

This CDR3 reads CACDRRPNEKLFF. In DNA, the CDR3 is TGTGCCTGCGACAGAAGACCTAATGAAAAACTGTTTTTT. The chain recombines TRBV30 with TRBJ1-4, with D perhaps TRBD1 (5 bases). The length of the CDR3 is 13 residues. In germline, CDR1 is GTSNPN, CDR2 SVGIG (reference sequence). V gave up 6 bases and J gave up 3 bases, with 11 bases separating them.

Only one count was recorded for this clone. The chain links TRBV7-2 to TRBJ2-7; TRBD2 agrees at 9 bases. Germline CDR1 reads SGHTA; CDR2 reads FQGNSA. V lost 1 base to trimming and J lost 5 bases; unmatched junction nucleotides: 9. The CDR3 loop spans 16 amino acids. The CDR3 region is CASSLGSRGGAHEQYF. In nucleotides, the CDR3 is TGTGCCAGCAGCTTAGGCTCGCGGGGGGGCGCCCACGAGCAGTACTTC.

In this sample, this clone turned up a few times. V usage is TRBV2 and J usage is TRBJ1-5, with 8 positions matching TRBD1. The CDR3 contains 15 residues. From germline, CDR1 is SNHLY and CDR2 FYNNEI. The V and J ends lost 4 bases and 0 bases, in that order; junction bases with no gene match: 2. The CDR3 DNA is TGTGCCAGCAGTGGACAGGGGAATAGCAATCAGCCCCAGCATTTT. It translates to CASSGQGNSNQPQHF.

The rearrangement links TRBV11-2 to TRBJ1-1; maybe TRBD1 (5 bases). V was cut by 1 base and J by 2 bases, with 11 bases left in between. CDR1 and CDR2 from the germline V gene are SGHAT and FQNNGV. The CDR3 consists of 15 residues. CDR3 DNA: TGTGCCAGCAGCTTAGTCCAGGGATTTAACACTGAAGCTTTCTTT. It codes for CASSLVQGFNTEAFF.

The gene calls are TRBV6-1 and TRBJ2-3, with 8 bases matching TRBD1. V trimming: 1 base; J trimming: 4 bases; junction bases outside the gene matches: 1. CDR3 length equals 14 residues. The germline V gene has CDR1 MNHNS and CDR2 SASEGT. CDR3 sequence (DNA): TGTGCCAGCAGTGAAGGGGACAGGCCAGATACGCAGTATTTT. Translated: CASSEGDRPDTQYF.

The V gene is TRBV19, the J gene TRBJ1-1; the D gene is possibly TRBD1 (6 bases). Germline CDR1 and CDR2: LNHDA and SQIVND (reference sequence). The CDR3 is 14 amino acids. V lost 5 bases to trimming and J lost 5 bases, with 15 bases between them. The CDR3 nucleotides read TGTGCCAGTAGTTTCTGGGGGCGGGGGACTGAAGCTTTCTTT. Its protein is CASSFWGRGTEAFF.

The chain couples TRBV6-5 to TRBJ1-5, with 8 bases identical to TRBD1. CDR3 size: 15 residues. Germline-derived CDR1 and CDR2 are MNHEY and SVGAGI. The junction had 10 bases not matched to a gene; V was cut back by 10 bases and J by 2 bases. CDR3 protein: CATTPGGAGNQPQHF. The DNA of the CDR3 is TGTGCCACCACCCCAGGGGGCGCGGGCAATCAGCCCCAGCATTTT.